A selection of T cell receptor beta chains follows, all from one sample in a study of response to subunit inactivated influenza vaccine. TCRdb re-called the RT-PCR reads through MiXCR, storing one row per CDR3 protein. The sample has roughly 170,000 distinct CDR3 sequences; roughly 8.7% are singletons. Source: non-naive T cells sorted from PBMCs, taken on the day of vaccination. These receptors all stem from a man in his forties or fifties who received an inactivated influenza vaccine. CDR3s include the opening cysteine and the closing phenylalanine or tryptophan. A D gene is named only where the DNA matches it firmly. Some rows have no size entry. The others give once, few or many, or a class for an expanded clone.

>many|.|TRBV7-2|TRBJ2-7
CASSLSGYEQYF
TGCGCCAGCAGCTTGTCGGGCTACGAGCAGTACTTC
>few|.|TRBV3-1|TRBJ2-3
CASSQRAGGTDTQYF
TGTGCCAGCAGCCAAAGAGCGGGCGGGACAGATACGCAGTATTTT
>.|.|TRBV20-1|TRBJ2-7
CSAPPRPSSYEQYF
TGCAGTGCGCCCCCCCGTCCTAGCTCCTACGAGCAGTACTTC
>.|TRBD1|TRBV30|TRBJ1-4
CAWSVRGTGANEKLFF
TGTGCCTGGAGTGTAAGAGGGACAGGGGCTAATGAAAAACTGTTTTTT
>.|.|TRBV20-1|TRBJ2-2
CSASKTGRDTGELFF
TGCAGTGCCAGCAAAACCGGGAGAGATACCGGGGAGCTGTTTTTT
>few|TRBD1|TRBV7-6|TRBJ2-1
CASSPDRAHEQFF
TGTGCCAGCAGCCCCGACAGGGCTCATGAGCAGTTCTTC
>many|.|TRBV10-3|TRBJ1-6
CAIAPSSGTENSPLHF
TGTGCCATCGCCCCATCCTCCGGGACTGAGAATTCACCCCTCCACTTT
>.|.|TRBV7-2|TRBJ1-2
CASSSTGSGYTF
TGTGCCAGCAGCTCCACAGGAAGCGGCTACACCTTC
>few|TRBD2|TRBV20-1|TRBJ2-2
CSAIGTSGGSGELFF
TGCAGTGCCATCGGGACTAGCGGGGGGTCCGGGGAGCTGTTTTTT
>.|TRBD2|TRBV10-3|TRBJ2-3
CAISEDGLAGTDTQYF
TGTGCCATCAGTGAGGATGGACTAGCGGGAACAGATACGCAGTATTTT
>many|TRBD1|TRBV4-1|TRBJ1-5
CASSQRQGTNQPQHF
TGCGCCAGCAGCCAAAGACAGGGGACGAATCAGCCCCAGCATTTT
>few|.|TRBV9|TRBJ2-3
CASSVALGDTDTQYF
TGTGCCAGCAGCGTAGCTCTAGGGGACACAGATACGCAGTATTTT
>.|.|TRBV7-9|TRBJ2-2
CASSPERSVINTGELFF
TGTGCCAGCAGCCCCGAGCGAAGCGTGATAAACACCGGGGAGCTGTTTTTT
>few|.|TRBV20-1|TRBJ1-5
CSASEGGFNQPQHF
TGCAGTGCTAGCGAGGGAGGCTTCAATCAGCCCCAGCATTTT
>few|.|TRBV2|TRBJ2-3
CASSEVLFTDTQYF
TGTGCCAGCAGTGAAGTTCTATTCACAGATACGCAGTATTTT
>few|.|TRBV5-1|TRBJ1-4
CASSWTGTFHSEKLFF
TGCGCCAGCAGCTGGACCGGGACATTCCATTCCGAAAAACTGTTTTTT
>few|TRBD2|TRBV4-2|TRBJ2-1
CASSQASGAFDEQFF
TGTGCCAGCAGCCAAGCTAGCGGGGCTTTCGATGAGCAGTTCTTC
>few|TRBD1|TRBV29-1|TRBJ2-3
CSVERGQGADTQYF
TGCAGCGTTGAGCGGGGACAGGGGGCAGATACGCAGTATTTT
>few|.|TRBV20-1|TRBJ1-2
CSWPGYGYTF
TGCAGCTGGCCAGGATATGGCTACACCTTC
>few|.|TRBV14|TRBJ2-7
CASSPYSVSYEQYF
TGTGCCAGCAGCCCTTACTCTGTCTCCTACGAGCAGTACTTC
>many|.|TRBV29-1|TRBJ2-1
CSTAGTTFEQFF
TGCAGCACAGCCGGGACGACATTTGAGCAGTTCTTC
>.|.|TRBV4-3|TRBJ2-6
CASSQERFGANVLTF
TGCGCCAGCAGCCAAGAAAGGTTTGGGGCCAACGTCCTGACTTTC
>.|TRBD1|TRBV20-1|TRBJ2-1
CSALGQGIYEQFF
TGCAGTGCTCTCGGACAGGGGATCTATGAGCAGTTCTTC
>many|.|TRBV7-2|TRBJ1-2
CASSPLNKNNYGYTF
TGTGCCAGCAGCCCCTTAAACAAGAATAACTATGGCTACACCTTC
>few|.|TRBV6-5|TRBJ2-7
CASSYGTGPYEQYF
TGTGCCAGCAGTTACGGAACAGGGCCCTACGAGCAGTACTTC
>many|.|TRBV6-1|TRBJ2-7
CASSEYGYEQYF
TGTGCCAGCAGTGAATACGGTTACGAGCAGTACTTC
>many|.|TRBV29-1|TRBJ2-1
CSVGFRGSIHEQFF
TGCAGCGTTGGCTTCCGGGGGAGTATCCATGAGCAGTTCTTC
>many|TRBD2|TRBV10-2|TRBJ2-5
CASTPGTSGMVQYF
TGCGCCAGCACCCCCGGGACTAGCGGGATGGTCCAGTACTTC
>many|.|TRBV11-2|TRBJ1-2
CASSLVAAGAYGYTF
TGTGCCAGCAGCTTAGTGGCGGCAGGGGCCTATGGCTACACCTTC